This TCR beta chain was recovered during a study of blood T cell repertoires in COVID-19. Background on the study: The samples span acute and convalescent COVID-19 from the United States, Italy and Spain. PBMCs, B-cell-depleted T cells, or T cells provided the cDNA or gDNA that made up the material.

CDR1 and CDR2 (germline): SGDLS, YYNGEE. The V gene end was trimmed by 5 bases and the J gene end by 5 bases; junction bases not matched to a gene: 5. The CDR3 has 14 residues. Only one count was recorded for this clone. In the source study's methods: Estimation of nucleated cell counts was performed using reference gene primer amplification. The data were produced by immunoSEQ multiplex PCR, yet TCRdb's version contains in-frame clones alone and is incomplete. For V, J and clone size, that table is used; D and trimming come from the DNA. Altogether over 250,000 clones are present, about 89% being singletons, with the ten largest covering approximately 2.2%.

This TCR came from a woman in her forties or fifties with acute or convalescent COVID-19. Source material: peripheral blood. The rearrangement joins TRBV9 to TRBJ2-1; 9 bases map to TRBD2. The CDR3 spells CASSLLAGNNEQFF. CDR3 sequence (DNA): TGTGCCAGCAGTTTGCTAGCGGGAAACAATGAGCAGTTCTTC.